This T cell receptor beta chain appears in the sequencing data of a study of memory CD8 T cells in hepatitis C reinfection. Turning to the study itself: Peak reinfection samples were taken 3 to 8 weeks after detection.

The CDR3 has 14 residues. Germline-derived CDR1 and CDR2 are SGHTS and YDEGEE. V dropped 3 bases and J dropped 2; count of bases not matched to a gene: 2. Generated by immunoSEQ multiplex PCR, the TCRdb table keeps only in-frame clones and is missing some. The top ten hold roughly a fifth of the sample, which has 2,000 to 3,000 clones, more than 80% seen once. The time point here: peak reinfection, 3 to 8 weeks after reinfection detection. No in vitro expansion preceded TCR sequencing of the sorted cells. People who inject drugs from Montreal's HEPCO study were the donors. The origin of this receptor is a man aged 45 to 65 with hepatitis C virus infection. V usage is TRBV5-8 and J usage is TRBJ2-1; 7 nucleotides agree with TRBD2. Sequencing used naive CD8+ T cells sorted from blood. The CDR3 DNA is TGTGCCAGCAGCTGGGGGGGGACCTACAATGAGCAGTTCTTC. This sequence encodes CASSWGGTYNEQFF. Full variable domain (rest looked up from reference TRBV5-8 and TRBJ2-1): EAGVTQSPTHLIKTRGQQATLRCSPISGHTSVYWYQQALGLGLQFLLWYDEGEERNRGNFPPRFSGRQFPNYSSELNVNALELEDSALYLCASSWGGTYNEQFFGPGTRLTVL.